This entry lists 24 T cell receptor beta chains sequenced from one sample in a study of T cells in women clearing cervical HPV infection. The repertoire was sequenced with immunoSEQ multiplex PCR; TCRdb's copy has only in-frame clones and lacks some. This sample's table has under 30,000 clones. The source material was blood buffy coat. These receptors all stem from a woman between 18 and 75 years old with a cervical HPV16 infection that either progressed to CIN3+ or cleared (not recorded which).

Comment on this clone: The observed sequence ends 3 residues before the CDR3 terminus, with the missing tail filled in from the germline J gene. The rearrangement uses TRBV29-1 and TRBJ2-5; 8 bases fit TRBD2. Looked up from germline, CDR1 is SQVTM and CDR2 is ANQGSEA. Unmatched junction bases numbered 5, after V lost 6 bases and J lost 5 bases. There are 12 residues in the CDR3. The covered CDR3 bases are TGCAGCGTAGCGGGAGCGGGGGAGACC. This encodes CSVAGAGET. The full CDR3 protein is CSVAGAGETQYF.

Points on this clone: The missing CDR3 end, 3 residues past where the read stops, is filled in from the germline J gene. V usage is TRBV19 and J usage is TRBJ1-1; 7 bases map to TRBD1. This CDR3 contains 14 residues. J lost 5 bases, V lost 5 bases, and 8 bases had no gene match. Germline V CDR1 and CDR2: LNHDA, SQIVND (reference sequence). CDR3 in amino acids: CASSSRTGRTEAFF. CDR3 bases read: TGTGCCAGTAGTTCTAGGACAGGTAGGACTGAA.

Comment on this clone: With the read ending 3 residues before the CDR3 end, the germline J gene is used to fill in that end. The rearrangement uses TRBV29-1 and TRBJ1-1; perhaps TRBD1 as D (6 bases). Trimming shortened V by 7 bases and J by 1 base, and 10 bases separated the two germline ends. CDR1 is SQVTM and CDR2 is ANQGSEA in the germline V gene. The CDR3 has 12 amino acids. The CDR3 sequence: CSALTGNTEAFF. CDR3 DNA, as far as it was read: TGCAGCGCCCTGACAGGGAACACTGAA. Filled out from reference TRBV29-1 and TRBJ1-1, the complete variable domain reads SAVISQKPSRDICQRGTSLTIQCQVDSQVTMMFWYRQQPGQSLTLIATANQGSEATYESGFVIDKFPISRPNLTFSTLTVSNMSPEDSSIYLCSALTGNTEAFFGQGTRLTVV.

As to this clone: The missing CDR3 end, 3 residues past where the read stops, is filled in from the germline J gene. The rearrangement joins TRBV10-3 to TRBJ2-7; 8 bases map to TRBD2. The germline CDR1 and CDR2 sequences are ENHRY and SYGVKD. The V gene end was trimmed by 6 bases and the J gene end by 2 bases; junction bases not matched to a gene: 6. CDR3 length equals 14 residues. The sequenced CDR3 bases are TGTGCCATCAGGGGGACTAGGACCCCCTACGAG. As protein: CAIRGTRTPYE. The entire CDR3 protein reads CAIRGTRTPYEQYF.

A word on this clone: The read comes to an end 3 residues before the CDR3 does, leaving the germline J gene to fill in the end. This sequence joins TRBV18 and TRBJ2-2; the match to TRBD1 covers 8 bases. V dropped 8 bases and J dropped 0; count of bases not matched to a gene: 11. Germline CDR1 reads KGHSH; CDR2 reads LQKENI. The CDR3 runs 17 residues. This CDR3 reads CASTPPRTGTNTGELFF. The sequenced CDR3 bases are TGTGCCAGCACCCCGCCGAGGACAGGGACGAACACCGGGGAG.

In regard to this clone: The CDR3 extends 3 residues past the end of the read, so its final part is completed from the germline J gene. The chain couples TRBV5-4 to TRBJ2-7, with 8 bases lining up with TRBD1. V gave up 3 bases and J gave up 2 bases; unmatched junction bases: 4. Germline V gene data show CDR1 as SGHNT and CDR2 as YYREEE (reference sequence). CDR3 length: 14 amino acids. The CDR3: CASSYPGQAYEQYF. CDR3 DNA, as far as it was read: TGTGCCAGCAGCTATCCGGGACAGGCCTACGAG.

As regards this clone: Sequencing ends 3 residues short of the CDR3 end; the germline J gene provides the rest. The J gene is TRBJ1-2, the V gene TRBV10-2; perhaps TRBD1 as D (6 bases). V lost 6 bases and J 6 bases, leaving 14 bases between the germline ends. Germline V CDR1 and CDR2: WSHSY, SAAADI. The CDR3 contains 13 residues. The sequenced part of the CDR3 DNA is TGCGCCAGCAGAGCCGCGGGGGCGGATGGC. Amino acid sequence: CASRAAGADG. The complete CDR3 reads CASRAAGADGYTF.

Remarks on this clone: The missing CDR3 end, 3 residues past where the read stops, is filled in from the germline J gene. This CDR3 is also generated by other DNA sequences in the sample. The chain carries TRBV7-3 and TRBJ2-7; 10 bases line up with TRBD2. The germline CDR1 and CDR2 sequences are SGHTA and FQGTGA. The CDR3 is made up of 16 amino acids. The V gene end was trimmed by 5 bases and the J gene end by 3 bases; junction bases not matched to a gene: 10. CDR3 DNA (partial): TGTGCCAGCAGCCTAGGCGTAGCGGGGGGCAACTACGAG. Translated: CASSLGVAGGNYE. The entire CDR3 protein is CASSLGVAGGNYEQYF.

Incomplete CDR3 DNA: TGTGCCAGCAGCTCCCGCAGTGTTACTAATGAAAAA. This translates into CASSSRSVTNEK. The full CDR3 protein reads CASSSRSVTNEKLFF. The chain employs TRBV5-6 and TRBJ1-4, with D unclear. From the germline J gene comes the end of the CDR3, since the read stops 3 residues before it. The length of the CDR3 is 15 residues. Trimming removed 3 bases from V and 2 bases from J, with 11 bases in between. In germline, CDR1 is SGHDT, CDR2 YYEEEE.

CDR3: CASSQGSSGSPGLSYNEQFF. Partial CDR3 DNA: TGTGCCAGCAGCCAAGGTTCTAGCGGGAGCCCCGGGTTGAGCTACAATGAG. The chain combines TRBV14 with TRBJ2-1; TRBD2 matches at 10 bases. The read stops 3 residues short of the end of the CDR3; the missing end is completed from the germline J gene. Per the germline V gene, CDR1 is SGHDN and CDR2 is FVKESK. J gave up 3 bases and V 1 base, and 15 bases lay outside the gene matches. CDR3 length: 20 residues.

Comment on this clone: The read comes to an end 3 residues before the CDR3 does, leaving the germline J gene to fill in the end. The chain recombines TRBV5-1 with TRBJ1-2; 7 bases match TRBD1. The germline CDR1 and CDR2 sequences are SGHRS and YFSETQ. The ends lost 4 bases at V and 6 bases at J; junction bases unmatched: 12. The CDR3 covers 15 residues. The sequenced CDR3 bases are TGCGCCAGCAGCAAATTACAGGGGATTTCAGATGGC. Its protein is CASSKLQGISDG. The complete CDR3 protein is CASSKLQGISDGYTF.

Note on this clone: The read terminates 3 residues before the CDR3 end, so the remaining end is supplied by the germline J gene. This chain links TRBV30 with TRBJ1-4; D is unresolved. CDR3 length: 15 residues. The V and J ends lost 2 bases and 0 bases respectively, with 10 bases between them. The germline CDR1 and CDR2 sequences are GTSNPN and SVGIG (reference sequence). This CDR3 reads CAWSSYSTTNEKLFF. The DNA read from the CDR3 is TGTGCCTGGAGTTCGTACAGCACAACTAATGAAAAA.

Concerning this clone: The read terminates 3 residues before the CDR3 end, so the remaining end is supplied by the germline J gene. The rearrangement uses TRBV2 and TRBJ2-7, with D possibly matching TRBD1 (6 bases). Trimming removed 5 bases at V and 0 bases at J, with 14 bases between. The CDR3 length is 15 residues. Germline lookup yields CDR1 SNHLY and CDR2 FYNNEI. CDR3: CASSSQGSVSYEQYF. The sequenced part of the CDR3 DNA is TGTGCCAGCAGTTCACAGGGATCGGTCTCCTACGAG.

With regard to this clone: The read halts 3 residues ahead of the CDR3 end, with the missing end drawn from the germline J gene. The rearrangement joins TRBV11-2 to TRBJ1-5; tentatively, D is TRBD1 (6 bases). Germline V lookup: CDR1 SGHAT, CDR2 FQNNGV. The CDR3 is 15 residues long. Trimming shortened V by 1 base and J by 4 bases, and 11 bases separated the two germline ends. The DNA read from the CDR3 is TGTGCCAGCAGCTTAGTTCAGGGGAGAAATCAGCCC. Amino acid sequence: CASSLVQGRNQP. The CDR3 as a whole reads CASSLVQGRNQPQHF.

As regards this clone: At one boundary the junction diverges from the germline segment, which might be a read error. The read terminates 3 residues ahead of where the CDR3 ends, so the germline J gene completes it. This CDR3 is also generated by other DNA sequences in the sample. V usage is TRBV6-1 and J usage is TRBJ1-3; D gene ambiguous. The germline V gene encodes CDR1 MNHNS and CDR2 SASEGT. The CDR3 consists of 15 residues. Partial CDR3 DNA: TGTGCCAGCAGTGAAACGAGGGCAACTGGAAACACT. Protein: CASSETRATGNT. The full CDR3 protein is CASSETRATGNTIYF.

Comment on this clone: The CDR3 end lies 3 residues beyond the end of the read and is filled in from the germline J gene. The J gene is TRBJ2-1, the V gene TRBV7-3, with TRBD2 matching over 7 bases. V trimming: 5 bases; J trimming: 0 bases; junction bases outside the gene matches: 4. From germline, CDR1 is SGHTA and CDR2 FQGTGA. The CDR3 has 15 residues. Partial CDR3 DNA: TGTGCCAGCAGCCCCCCGGGGGGCTCCTACAATGAG. It yields the protein CASSPPGGSYNE. The CDR3, in full, reads CASSPPGGSYNEQFF.

Comments on this clone: The sequenced fragment ends 3 residues before the CDR3 boundary, so the rest is inferred from the germline J gene. V gene TRBV7-2 combines with J gene TRBJ1-5; 8 bases are a match to TRBD1. The CDR3 runs to 15 residues. V was clipped by 3 bases and J by 3 bases; unmatched bases: 4. The germline CDR1 and CDR2 sequences are SGHTA and FQGNSA. The DNA read from the CDR3 is TGTGCCAGCAGCTTGGGGGACAGGTTCAATCAGCCC. Its protein product is CASSLGDRFNQP. The whole CDR3 protein reads CASSLGDRFNQPQHF. Based on the CDR3 plus reference TRBV7-2 and TRBJ1-5, the full variable domain is GAGVSQSPSNKVTEKGKDVELRCDPISGHTALYWYRQSLGQGLEFLIYFQGNSAPDKSGLPSDRFSAERTGGSVSTLTIQRTQQEDSAVYLCASSLGDRFNQPQHFGDGTRLSIL.

Concerning this clone itself: The read gets to within 3 residues of the CDR3 end, and the germline J gene fills in the rest. V and J are TRBV5-1 and TRBJ2-5; D gene uncertain. Germline-derived CDR1 and CDR2 are SGHRS and YFSETQ. This CDR3 contains 13 residues. V lost 0 bases, J lost 5 bases, and 8 bases lay in between. Here the CDR3 reads CASSLAPMETQYF. The CDR3 bases that were read are TGCGCCAGCAGCTTGGCCCCTATGGAGACC.

Concerning this clone: The CDR3 extends 3 residues past the end of the read, so its final part is completed from the germline J gene. This chain uses TRBV7-9 with TRBJ2-4; no reliable D call. In germline, CDR1 is SEHNR, CDR2 FQNEAQ (reference sequence). The CDR3 has 13 residues. The CDR3 bases that were read are TGTGCCAGCCGACCCCGAGGAAACTATGGT. As protein: CASRPRGNYG. The full CDR3 sequence reads CASRPRGNYGQYF. The complete variable domain, with remaining parts taken from reference TRBV7-9 and TRBJ2-4, reads DTGVSQNPRHKITKRGQNVTFRCDPISEHNRLYWYRQTLGQGPEFLTYFQNEAQLEKSRLLSDRFSAERPKGSFSTLEIQRTEQGDSAMYLCASRPRGNYGQYFGAGTRLSVL.

Turning to this clone: With the read ending 3 residues before the CDR3 end, the germline J gene is used to fill in that end. The chain combines TRBV29-1 with TRBJ2-4; D might be TRBD1 (6 bases). The CDR3 covers 13 residues. Per the germline V gene, CDR1 is SQVTM and CDR2 is ANQGSEA. The V and J ends lost 7 bases and 1 base respectively, with 11 bases between them. The DNA read from the CDR3 is TGCAGCGACAGGGAAGCGGCCAAAAACATT. Its translation is CSDREAAKNI. The full CDR3 is CSDREAAKNIQYF.

A word on this clone: The DNA ends 3 residues before the CDR3 does, and the rest of the CDR3 is filled in from the germline J gene. The chain is built from TRBV23-1 and TRBJ2-2; 9 bases align to TRBD1. TRBV23-1 is an ORF for which the function is uncertain. CDR3 length: 16 residues. Losses at the gene ends were 8 bases for V and 4 bases for J; bases not matched to a gene: 11. Incomplete CDR3 DNA: TGCGCCAGCCCCTCCCCGGGACAGGGAAGCACCGGGGAG. It is translated as CASPSPGQGSTGE. The complete CDR3 reads CASPSPGQGSTGELFF.

With regard to this clone: The CDR3 end falls 3 residues outside the read, so it is completed with the germline J gene. Other DNA sequences in this sample translate to the same CDR3. The V and J genes are TRBV20-1 and TRBJ2-2, with D perhaps TRBD1 or TRBD2 (5 bases each). The V gene lost 0 bases and the J gene lost 4 bases, with 9 bases spanning the gap. CDR3 length equals 14 residues. CDR1 and CDR2 from the germline V gene are DFQATT and SNEGSKA (reference sequence). This CDR3 is CSARDRGATGELFF. The part of the CDR3 DNA that was read is TGCAGTGCTAGAGATAGAGGGGCCACCGGGGAG.

With regard to this clone: The read comes to an end 3 residues before the CDR3 does, leaving the germline J gene to fill in the end. The chain employs TRBV7-3 and TRBJ1-2, with 7 bases lining up with TRBD1. CDR3 length: 13 amino acids. The J segment lost 6 bases and the V segment lost 5 bases, leaving 6 bases of the junction unmatched. Germline V lookup: CDR1 SGHTA, CDR2 FQGTGA. The sequenced part of the CDR3 DNA is TGTGCCAGCAGCGTAGGGACAGATCATGGC. It specifies CASSVGTDHG. The whole CDR3 reads CASSVGTDHGYTF.

Notes on this clone: Coverage ceases 3 residues before the CDR3 finishes, and the germline J gene fills in the end. This chain links TRBV30 with TRBJ1-2; 7 positions match TRBD1. Germline CDR1 reads GTSNPN; CDR2 reads SVGIG (reference sequence). V gave up 4 bases and J gave up 4 bases; unmatched junction bases: 15. This CDR3 is 16 amino acids long. The CDR3 spells CAWISKGAGRVYGYTF. The sequenced part of the CDR3 DNA is TGTGCCTGGATCTCAAAGGGGGCGGGCAGGGTCTATGGC.